The rows below give T cell receptor beta chains drawn from one sample of a study of regulatory T cells in long-lasting Graves disease. TCRdb analysed the multiplex PCR reads with MiXCR anew, one entry per CDR3 protein. The data show about 460,000 distinct CDR3 sequences, around 15% seen once. The same sample was also studied in work on T cells in Graves' hyperthyroidism and ophthalmopathy.

This sample comprised peripheral blood mononuclear cells (PBMCs), obtained at new diagnosis, from a patient treated with antithyroid drugs. All receptors come from a woman in her fifties or sixties with Graves disease. Each CDR3 is given with its conserved first and last residue. D genes are given only for firm matches. Clone size is not always given. Where it is, it says once, few, many or a class for expanded clones.

d_gene,abundance,v_gene,j_gene,CDR3aa,CDR3nt
-,-,TRBV6-1,TRBJ2-1,CASSPMYDEQFF,TGTGCCAGCAGCCCCATGTACGATGAGCAGTTCTTC
-,many,TRBV12-3/TRBV12-4,TRBJ2-1,CASWGDSYNEQFF,TGTGCCAGCTGGGGGGACTCCTACAATGAGCAGTTCTTC
TRBD2,many,TRBV2,TRBJ2-2,CASSGVGGRGAGELFF,TGTGCCAGCAGTGGAGTCGGCGGGAGGGGCGCCGGGGAGCTGTTTTTT
-,-,TRBV5-8,TRBJ2-7,CASSLGQSPYEQYF,TGTGCCAGCAGCTTAGGACAGAGCCCATACGAGCAGTACTTC
-,few,TRBV6-2/TRBV6-3,TRBJ2-7,CASSGAPDRYEQYF,TGTGCCAGCAGTGGGGCCCCAGATCGGTACGAGCAGTACTTC
-,many,TRBV28,TRBJ2-1,CASSPSRLYNEQFF,TGTGCCAGCAGTCCATCTAGACTCTACAATGAGCAGTTCTTC
-,many,TRBV10-3,TRBJ2-2,CAIRTLADTGELFF,TGTGCCATCAGGACCCTAGCAGACACCGGGGAGCTGTTTTTT
TRBD1,few,TRBV7-6,TRBJ2-7,CASSLGTGAEQYF,TGTGCCAGCAGCCTAGGGACAGGAGCCGAGCAGTACTTC
-,-,TRBV12-3/TRBV12-4,TRBJ2-1,CASSLGGTPTYNEQFF,TGTGCCAGCAGTTTGGGTGGGACCCCGACCTACAATGAGCAGTTCTTC
TRBD1,-,TRBV6-2/TRBV6-3,TRBJ2-3,CASGSGTGGTDTQYF,TGTGCCAGCGGATCCGGGACAGGGGGCACAGATACGCAGTATTTT
-,many,TRBV7-3,TRBJ1-1,CASSFQGSTEAFF,TGTGCCAGCAGCTTTCAGGGGAGCACTGAAGCTTTCTTT
TRBD2,many,TRBV28,TRBJ2-1,CASSSLAGGRGDNEQFF,TGTGCCAGCAGTTCCCTTGCGGGCGGGAGGGGGGACAATGAGCAGTTCTTC
-,few,TRBV5-1,TRBJ2-7,CASSRNPGPTYEQYF,TGCGCCAGCAGCAGAAACCCCGGGCCTACCTACGAGCAGTACTTC
-,-,TRBV5-1,TRBJ2-7,CASSYGVNSYEQYF,TGCGCCAGCAGCTACGGGGTGAACTCCTACGAGCAGTACTTC
TRBD1,-,TRBV5-5,TRBJ2-7,CASSFLTTGIYEQYF,TGTGCCAGCAGTTTCCTAACGACAGGGATTTACGAGCAGTACTTC